This T cell receptor beta chain was sequenced in a study of metastatic and nonmetastatic thyroid tumors. Regarding this clone: A clone one base away is much larger, so this may be a read error.

CDR3 length: 17 amino acids. CDR1 and CDR2 from the germline V gene are MGHRA and YSYEKL. The trim removed 0 bases at V and 7 bases at J, leaving 9 bases unmatched. No treatment of any kind had been given to any patient before thyroid surgery. In the original analysis: Differences in CDR3 between clinicopathological groups were drawn on to build a classifier intended to discriminate distant-metastatic papillary thyroid cancer patients. TCRdb used MiXCR to call clones anew from the PCR reads. The V and J calls were determined by TCRdb, not by the authors. Of more than 8,500 clones in the sample, 9.5% to 13% were seen once.

The sample taken for sequencing was tumor tissue. The TCR originated in a female donor with papillary thyroid cancer or a benign thyroid nodule (not recorded which). Some clones in this sample may be carry-over from other donors' samples. This chain joins TRBV4-1 and TRBJ2-1; 10 bases line up with TRBD2. The DNA for the CDR3 is TGCGCCAGCAGCCAAGACCGGACTAGCGGCCATTTGAATGAGCAGTTCTTC. It specifies CASSQDRTSGHLNEQFF.